Listed below are T cell receptor beta chains from one sample, sequenced in a study of CD4+ T cells in melanoma. Sequencing was performed with immunoSEQ multiplex PCR; in TCRdb, only in-frame clones are kept and a portion is missing. Here the sample spans tens of thousands of clones, 60% to 80% being singletons. Input material: tumor tissue. All receptors derive from a human donor with melanoma. CDR3s include the opening cysteine and the closing phenylalanine or tryptophan. A D gene is named only where the DNA matches it firmly. Clone sizes are given selectively: once, few, many, or a class where the clone is expanded.

abundance | j_gene | v_gene | d_gene | CDR3nt | CDR3aa
- | TRBJ2-7 | TRBV6-6 | TRBD1 | TGTGCCAGCAGTCCGGGACAGGGGAACTACGAGCAGTACTTC | CASSPGQGNYEQYF
once | TRBJ2-5 | TRBV7-7 | - | TGTGCTAGCAGCCCCGGGCCCCGGGCAGGAGAGACCCAGTACTTC | CASSPGPRAGETQYF
- | TRBJ2-3 | TRBV2 | TRBD2 | TGTGCCAGCAGTTTAGCGGGAGGCACAGATACGCAGTATTTT | CASSLAGGTDTQYF
- | TRBJ1-2 | TRBV6-1 | - | TGTGCCACAGCGGCGACGGCCTTCTATGGCTACACCTTC | CATAATAFYGYTF
- | TRBJ2-7 | TRBV28 | - | TGTGCCAGCAGTTCCCAGGGGCTAGAGCAGTACTTC | CASSSQGLEQYF
many | TRBJ1-1 | TRBV4-3 | - | TGCGCCAGCAGCCAAGTCCCAGGGAACACTGAAGCTTTCTTT | CASSQVPGNTEAFF
- | TRBJ2-7 | TRBV7-3 | - | TGTGCCAGCAGCTTAAGGGCGGACATAGGCTACGAGCAGTACTTC | CASSLRADIGYEQYF
- | TRBJ2-1 | TRBV4-1 | - | TGCGCCAGCAGCCAAGATCGGCTAGCAAGGACGAGGAATGAGCAGTTCTTC | CASSQDRLARTRNEQFF
- | TRBJ2-7 | TRBV4-1 | TRBD1 | TGCGCCAGCAGCCAAGTTACAGGGGACTACGAGCAGTACTTC | CASSQVTGDYEQYF
- | TRBJ1-2 | TRBV18 | - | TGTGCCAGCTCACTTAGGGGCGCCTACTATGGCTACACCTTC | CASSLRGAYYGYTF
many | TRBJ1-2 | TRBV30 | - | TGTGCCTGTTACAGAGCGGGTGGCTACACCTTC | CACYRAGGYTF
many | TRBJ2-7 | TRBV7-9 | - | TGTGCCAGCAGCTTAGACCGTGAGCAGTACTTC | CASSLDREQYF